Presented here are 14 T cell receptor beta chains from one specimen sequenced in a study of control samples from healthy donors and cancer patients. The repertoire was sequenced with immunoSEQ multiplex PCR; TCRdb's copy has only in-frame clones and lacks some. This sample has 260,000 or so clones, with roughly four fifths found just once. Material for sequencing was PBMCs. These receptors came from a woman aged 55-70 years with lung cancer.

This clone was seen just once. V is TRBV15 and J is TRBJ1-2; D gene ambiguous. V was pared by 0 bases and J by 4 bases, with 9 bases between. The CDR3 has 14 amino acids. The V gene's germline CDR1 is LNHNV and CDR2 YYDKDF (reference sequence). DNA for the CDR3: TGTGCCACCAGCAGAGATGTAGTAACCTATGGCTACACCTTC. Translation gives CATSRDVVTYGYTF. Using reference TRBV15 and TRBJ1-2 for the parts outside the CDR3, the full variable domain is DAMVIQNPRYQVTQFGKPVTLSCSQTLNHNVMYWYQQKSSQAPKLLFHYYDKDFNNEADTPDNFQSRRPNTSFCFLDIRSPGLGDTAMYLCATSRDVVTYGYTFGSGTRLTVV.

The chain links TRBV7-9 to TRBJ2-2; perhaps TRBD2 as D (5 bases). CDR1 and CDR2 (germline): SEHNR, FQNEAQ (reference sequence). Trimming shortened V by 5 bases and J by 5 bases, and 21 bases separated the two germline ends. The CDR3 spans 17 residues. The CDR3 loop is CASSTPGTLGVTGELFF. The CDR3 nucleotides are TGTGCCAGCAGCACCCCGGGAACCCTTGGTGTGACCGGGGAGCTGTTTTTT.

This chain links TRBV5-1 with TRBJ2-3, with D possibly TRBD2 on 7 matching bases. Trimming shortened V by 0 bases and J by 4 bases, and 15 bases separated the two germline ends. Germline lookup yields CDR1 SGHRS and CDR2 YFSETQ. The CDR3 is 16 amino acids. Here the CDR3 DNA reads TGCGCCAGCAGCTTGGAGGCGGGGGCCTTCGCAGATACGCAGTATTTT. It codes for CASSLEAGAFADTQYF.

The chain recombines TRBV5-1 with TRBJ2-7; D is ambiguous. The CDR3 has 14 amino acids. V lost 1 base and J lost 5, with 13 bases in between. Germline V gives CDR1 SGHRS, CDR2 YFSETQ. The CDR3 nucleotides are TGCGCCAGCAGCTTGATCACGGGTAAGGACGAGCAGTACTTC. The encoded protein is CASSLITGKDEQYF.

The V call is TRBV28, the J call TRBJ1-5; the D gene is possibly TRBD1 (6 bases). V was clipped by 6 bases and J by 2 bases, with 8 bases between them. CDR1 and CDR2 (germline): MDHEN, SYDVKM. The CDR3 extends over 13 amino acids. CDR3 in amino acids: CASRPGGNQPQHF. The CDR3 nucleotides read TGTGCCAGCAGGCCAGGGGGCAATCAGCCCCAGCATTTT. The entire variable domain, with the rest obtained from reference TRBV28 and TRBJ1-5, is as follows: DVKVTQSSRYLVKRTGEKVFLECVQDMDHENMFWYRQDPGLGLRLIYFSYDVKMKEKGDIPEGYSVSREKKERFSLILESASTNQTSMYLCASRPGGNQPQHFGDGTRLSIL.

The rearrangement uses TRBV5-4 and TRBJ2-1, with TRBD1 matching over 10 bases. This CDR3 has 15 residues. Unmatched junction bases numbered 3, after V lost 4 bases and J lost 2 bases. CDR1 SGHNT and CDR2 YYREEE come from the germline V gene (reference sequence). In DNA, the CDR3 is TGTGCCAGCAGCCTAGGGACAGGGGCCTACAATGAGCAGTTCTTC. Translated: CASSLGTGAYNEQFF.

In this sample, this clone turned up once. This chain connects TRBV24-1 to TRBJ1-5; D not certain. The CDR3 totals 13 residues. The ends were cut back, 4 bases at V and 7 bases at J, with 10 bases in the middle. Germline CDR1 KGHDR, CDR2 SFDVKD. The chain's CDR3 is CATSDRTAQPQHF. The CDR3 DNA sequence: TGTGCCACCAGTGACCGAACAGCACAGCCCCAGCATTTT.

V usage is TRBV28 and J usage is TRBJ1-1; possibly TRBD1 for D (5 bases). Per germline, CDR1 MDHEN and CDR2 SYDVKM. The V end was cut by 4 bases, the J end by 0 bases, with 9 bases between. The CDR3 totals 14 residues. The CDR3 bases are TGTGCCAGCAGTTCCCCGGGGGTGAACACTGAAGCTTTCTTT. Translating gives CASSSPGVNTEAFF.

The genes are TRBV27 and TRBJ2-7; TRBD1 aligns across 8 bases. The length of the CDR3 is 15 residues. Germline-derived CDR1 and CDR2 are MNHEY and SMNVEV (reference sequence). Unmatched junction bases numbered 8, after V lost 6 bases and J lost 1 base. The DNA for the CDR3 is TGTGCCAGCAGCTTTCTCGGGACAGGTTCCTACGAGCAGTACTTC. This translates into CASSFLGTGSYEQYF.

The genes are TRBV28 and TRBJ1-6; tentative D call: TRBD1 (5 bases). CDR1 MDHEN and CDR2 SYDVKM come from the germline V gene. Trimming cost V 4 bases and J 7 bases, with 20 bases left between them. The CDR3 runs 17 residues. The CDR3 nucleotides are TGTGCCAGCAGTTCCCTTTCTGGGACTGGAGGAAATTCACCCCTCCACTTT. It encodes CASSSLSGTGGNSPLHF.

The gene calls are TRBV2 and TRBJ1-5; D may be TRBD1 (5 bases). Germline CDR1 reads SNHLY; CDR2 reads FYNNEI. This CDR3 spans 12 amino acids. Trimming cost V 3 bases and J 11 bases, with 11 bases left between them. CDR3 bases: TGTGCCAGCAGTGAGGGGACCAGGGCCCAGCATTTT. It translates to CASSEGTRAQHF.

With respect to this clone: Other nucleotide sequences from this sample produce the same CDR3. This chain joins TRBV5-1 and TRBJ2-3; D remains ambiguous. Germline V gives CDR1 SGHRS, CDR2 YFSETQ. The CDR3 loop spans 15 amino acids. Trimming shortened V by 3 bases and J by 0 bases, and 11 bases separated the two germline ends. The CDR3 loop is CASSSLTGSTDTQYF. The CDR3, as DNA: TGCGCCAGCAGCTCTCTTACCGGGAGCACAGATACGCAGTATTTT.

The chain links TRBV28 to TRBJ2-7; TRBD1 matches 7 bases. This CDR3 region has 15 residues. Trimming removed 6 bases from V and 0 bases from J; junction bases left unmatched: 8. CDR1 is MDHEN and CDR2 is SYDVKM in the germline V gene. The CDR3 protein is CASRTGAGGSYEQYF. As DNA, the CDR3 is TGTGCCAGCAGGACAGGTGCAGGGGGCTCCTACGAGCAGTACTTC. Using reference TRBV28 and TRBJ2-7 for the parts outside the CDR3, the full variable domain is DVKVTQSSRYLVKRTGEKVFLECVQDMDHENMFWYRQDPGLGLRLIYFSYDVKMKEKGDIPEGYSVSREKKERFSLILESASTNQTSMYLCASRTGAGGSYEQYFGPGTRLTVT.

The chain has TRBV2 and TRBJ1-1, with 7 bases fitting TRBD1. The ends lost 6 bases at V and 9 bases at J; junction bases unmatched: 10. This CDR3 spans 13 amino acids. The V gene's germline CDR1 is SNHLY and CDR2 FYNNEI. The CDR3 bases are TGTGCCAGCAGGGGAGAGGGGGCGGGAAAAGCTTTCTTT. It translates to CASRGEGAGKAFF.